The T cell receptor (beta chain) under discussion was sequenced for a study of cytomegalovirus exposure and HLA in healthy donors. General study points: It was only CMV serostatus that was available as immune exposure information.

Primers included in the PCR were 60 Vbeta and 13 Jbeta primers. Clones were read by immunoSEQ multiplex PCR, and TCRdb kept only the in-frame ones, dropping some. In the table there are about 150,000 clones, roughly 80% of which are singletons. There are 12 residues in the CDR3. In germline, CDR1 is GTSNPN, CDR2 SVGIG (reference sequence). V lost 3 bases and J lost 6, with 10 bases in between. Healthy bone marrow donors made up the donors. About this clone itself: Its antigen is currently unknown.

This TCR derives from a woman in her thirties or forties in good health and CMV-seropositive. V usage is TRBV30 and J usage is TRBJ2-3; no reliable D call. Sequencing was performed on PBMCs. The CDR3 loop reads CAWSPERDTQYF. DNA for the CDR3: TGTGCCTGGAGCCCCGAACGGGATACGCAGTATTTT.